This paragraph reports one TCR beta chain. Its specificity is unknown. Profiling relied on immunoSEQ multiplex PCR, and the TCRdb table lists in-frame clones only, not all of them. There are approximately 7,400 clones in the sample; roughly 47% occur only once, and about a sixth lies in the top ten. The V gene's germline CDR1 is MNHEY and CDR2 SMNVEV (reference sequence). J was trimmed by 0 bases and V by 6 bases; bases with no gene match: 9. There are 16 residues in the CDR3. The sample belongs to a study of CD4+ T cells in melanoma. Study observations and caveats: In melanoma, neoantigen-specific CD4+ T cells reportedly differed in differentiation state.

Sequenced sample: cells from a culture (not recorded whether cultured in vitro). The chain uses TRBV27 and TRBJ2-5; TRBD2 aligns across 8 bases. This TCR was sampled from a human donor with melanoma. CDR3 nucleotides: TGTGCCAGCAGAGGCGGGGGGCCCTTAGACCAAGAGACCCAGTACTTC. Translation: CASRGGGPLDQETQYF.